This T cell receptor beta chain was recovered during a study of blood T cells in healthy people across ages. Broader study findings: TCR beta diversity was tightly associated with the proportion of naive T cells. Estimates of diversity drawn from one million T cells were considered underestimates.

A J-beta primer mix and a sample-barcoded 5' primer were used in a second PCR of about 6 to 12 cycles. The yield of each sample was at least 2.5 million CDR3-containing paired-end reads. TCRdb fed the 5' RACE reads into MiXCR, producing one record per CDR3 protein. The sample has roughly 1,500,000 distinct CDR3 sequences; 35% to 45% are singletons. Trimming stripped 9 bases from V and 5 bases from J, with 14 bases between. The CDR3 covers 13 residues. This clonotype was seen only a few times. Antigen: not known. Material: blood. The chain links TRBV12-3 or TRBV12-4 to TRBJ2-1; D not certain. This clonotype was obtained from a woman under 30 in good health. CDR3 nucleotides: TGTGCCAGTACAAGGTACAACAACAATGAGCAGTTCTTC. Protein: CASTRYNNNEQFF.